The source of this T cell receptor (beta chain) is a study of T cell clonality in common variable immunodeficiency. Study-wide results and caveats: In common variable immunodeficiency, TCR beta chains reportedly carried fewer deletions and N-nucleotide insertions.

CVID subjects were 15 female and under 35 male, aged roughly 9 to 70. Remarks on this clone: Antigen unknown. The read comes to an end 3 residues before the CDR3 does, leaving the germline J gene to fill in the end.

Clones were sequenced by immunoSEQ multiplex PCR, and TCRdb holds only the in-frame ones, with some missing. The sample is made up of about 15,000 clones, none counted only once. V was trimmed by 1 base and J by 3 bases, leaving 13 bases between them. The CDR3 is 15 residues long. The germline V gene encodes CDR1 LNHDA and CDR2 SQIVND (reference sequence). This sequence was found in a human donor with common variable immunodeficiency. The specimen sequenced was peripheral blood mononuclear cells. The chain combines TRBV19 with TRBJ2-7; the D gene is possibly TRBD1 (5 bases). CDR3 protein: CASSIARGSSYEQYF. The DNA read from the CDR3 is TGTGCCAGTAGTATAGCAAGGGGATCGAGCTACGAG.